Given below is one T cell receptor (beta chain) in context. What it binds is not known. Cells designated naive CD8 were CD45RO-negative and were positively selected for CCR7, with terminally differentiated effector memory CD45RA+ cells excluded. Sorted-subset replicate PCRs used 150 to 200 ng DNA, 30,000 or so T cell genomes. Measured with immunoSEQ multiplex PCR; TCRdb has only the in-frame clones, and not every one. The repertoire holds about 2,200,000 clones, just over 90% seen once, with over 1.5% in the top ten. This entry is derived from a study of shared clonotypes between healthy human individuals. Overall study results and limits: Rarefaction exposed incomplete sorted-subset sequencing despite large depth.

Germline V lookup: CDR1 MDHEN, CDR2 SYDVKM. The V gene lost 2 bases and the J gene lost 4 bases, with 6 bases spanning the gap. The length of the CDR3 is 13 residues. Sequenced: naive CD8+ T cells from PBMCs. The receptor was isolated from a man younger than 30 in good health. Some clones in this sample may be carry-over from other donors' samples. The V and J genes are TRBV28 and TRBJ2-4, with no clear D. The CDR3 is CASSLGQKNIQYF. CDR3 bases: TGTGCCAGCAGTTTAGGCCAGAAAAACATTCAGTACTTC.